The 21 T cell receptor beta chains below all came from one sample that was sequenced in a study of blood T cell repertoires in COVID-19. The protocol was immunoSEQ multiplex PCR, while the TCRdb copy is restricted to in-frame clones and leaves out a portion. The repertoire holds about 120,000 clones, with about 77% as singletons. Sample: peripheral blood. These receptors came from a human donor in a cohort sampled during active COVID-19.

This clone has just one count. V gene TRBV5-1 combines with J gene TRBJ1-1; 9 bases are shared with TRBD1. The trim removed 4 bases at V and 6 bases at J, leaving 10 bases unmatched. The CDR3 is 15 amino acids. Germline assignment: CDR1 SGHRS and CDR2 YFSETQ. The chain's CDR3 is CASSLGQGLVAEAFF. DNA for the CDR3: TGCGCCAGCAGCCTGGGACAGGGCCTTGTAGCTGAAGCTTTCTTT.

The DNA of the CDR3 is TGTGCCAGCAGGGAACAGGGTGGTGTGGGCTACACCTTC. Its protein product is CASREQGGVGYTF. This chain uses TRBV2 with TRBJ1-2, with a tentative D call TRBD1 (6 bases). V lost 6 bases, J lost 8 bases, and 16 bases lay in between. Germline CDR1 is SNHLY and CDR2 is FYNNEI. The CDR3 runs 13 residues. The full variable domain, its missing parts supplied by reference TRBV2 and TRBJ1-2, is EPEVTQTPSHQVTQMGQEVILRCVPISNHLYFYWYRQILGQKVEFLVSFYNNEISEKSEIFDDQFSVERPDGSNFTLKIRSTKLEDSAMYFCASREQGGVGYTFGSGTRLTVV.

This clone was detected a few times. The chain couples TRBV7-9 to TRBJ1-2; 7 bases are shared with TRBD1. This CDR3 comprises 15 residues. The J segment lost 3 bases and the V segment lost 3 bases, leaving 7 bases of the junction unmatched. Germline V gene data show CDR1 as SEHNR and CDR2 as FQNEAQ (reference sequence). The CDR3 loop reads CASSFVGTGDYGYTF. CDR3 in DNA: TGTGCCAGCAGCTTCGTCGGTACAGGGGACTATGGCTACACCTTC. The whole variable domain, filled in from reference TRBV7-9 and TRBJ1-2, reads DTGVSQNPRHKITKRGQNVTFRCDPISEHNRLYWYRQTLGQGPEFLTYFQNEAQLEKSRLLSDRFSAERPKGSFSTLEIQRTEQGDSAMYLCASSFVGTGDYGYTFGSGTRLTVV.

V and J are TRBV29-1 and TRBJ1-1; D not resolved. Germline assignment: CDR1 SQVTM and CDR2 ANQGSEA. The CDR3 loop spans 13 amino acids. Between the trimmed V and J ends, which lost 1 base and 0 bases, there was a span of 6 bases. The CDR3 loop is CSVEGQLNTEAFF. DNA of the CDR3: TGCAGCGTTGAAGGGCAATTGAACACTGAAGCTTTCTTT. Drawing the rest from reference TRBV29-1 and TRBJ1-1, the complete variable domain is SAVISQKPSRDICQRGTSLTIQCQVDSQVTMMFWYRQQPGQSLTLIATANQGSEATYESGFVIDKFPISRPNLTFSTLTVSNMSPEDSSIYLCSVEGQLNTEAFFGQGTRLTVV.

The V and J genes are TRBV11-2 and TRBJ1-1; no clear D. Between the trimmed V and J ends, which lost 5 bases and 1 base, there was a span of 11 bases. Germline V lookup: CDR1 SGHAT, CDR2 FQNNGV. This CDR3 has 14 amino acids. DNA of the CDR3: TGTGCCAGCAGCCCAGAGGTAACGAACACTGAAGCTTTCTTT. Translated, it gives CASSPEVTNTEAFF.

This chain joins TRBV5-1 and TRBJ2-5, with D possibly being TRBD1 (5 bases). The ends were cut back, 4 bases at V and 5 bases at J, with 18 bases in the middle. This CDR3 has 15 amino acids. CDR1 is SGHRS, CDR2 YFSETQ, per germline. The CDR3 bases are TGCGCCAGCAGCCCGCGAGCAAGGGGCATGGAGACCCAGTACTTC. Translating gives CASSPRARGMETQYF.

This sequence joins TRBV5-1 and TRBJ1-1, with D uncertain. The germline V and J ends were trimmed by 4 bases and 4 bases, with 20 bases remaining between them. Germline V CDR1 and CDR2: SGHRS, YFSETQ. This CDR3 has 16 residues. The CDR3 protein is CASSAASGGGGTEAFF. The CDR3 DNA sequence: TGCGCCAGCAGCGCCGCCTCCGGAGGAGGAGGCACTGAAGCTTTCTTT.

The chain links TRBV5-1 to TRBJ1-6; 9 positions match TRBD1. The CDR3 runs to 16 residues. Germline assignment: CDR1 SGHRS and CDR2 YFSETQ. V lost 4 bases, J lost 6 bases, and 8 bases stayed unmatched. The CDR3 sequence: CASSPGQGKSNSPLHF. The DNA for the CDR3 is TGCGCCAGCAGCCCGGGACAGGGAAAAAGTAATTCACCCCTCCACTTT.

This clone was found many times. The rearrangement uses TRBV3-1 (or the pseudogene TRBV3-2) and TRBJ1-1; D call uncertain. The CDR3 loop spans 13 amino acids. The V gene lost 1 base and the J gene lost 4 bases, with 7 bases spanning the gap. Germline CDR1 and CDR2: LGHDT and YNNKEL (reference sequence). In nucleotides, the CDR3 is TGTGCCAGCAGCCAAGCTGGAGGCACTGAAGCTTTCTTT. Residues: CASSQAGGTEAFF.

The V and J genes are TRBV9 and TRBJ2-2; D might be TRBD2 (6 bases). CDR3 length equals 14 residues. Germline V lookup: CDR1 SGDLS, CDR2 YYNGEE. The V end was cut by 3 bases, the J end by 2 bases, with 8 bases between. CDR3 nucleotides: TGTGCCAGCAGCGCGGGGGATAACACCGGGGAGCTGTTTTTT. Translation gives CASSAGDNTGELFF.

On this clone itself: The same CDR3 also results from other DNA sequences found in this sample. This sequence joins TRBV11-2 and TRBJ1-2; D is undetermined. The germline gives CDR1 SGHAT, CDR2 FQNNGV. The CDR3 has 13 amino acids. Deletions cut 3 bases from V and 4 bases from J, with 9 bases between. Written as DNA, the CDR3 is TGTGCCAGCAGCTTGATAGGGAGCTATGGCTACACCTTC. Translated, it gives CASSLIGSYGYTF.

This clone appeared a single time. The rearrangement links TRBV29-1 to TRBJ1-3, with D maybe TRBD1 (6 bases). The CDR3 spans 13 residues. Germline V gene data show CDR1 as SQVTM and CDR2 as ANQGSEA. The V and J ends lost 3 bases and 4 bases respectively, with 10 bases between them. The CDR3 nucleotides read TGCAGCGTTGAGGGGGCGGAAGGAAACACCATATATTTT. Protein sequence: CSVEGAEGNTIYF.

The chain employs TRBV20-1 and TRBJ2-3; 9 bases agree with TRBD2. Germline CDR1 reads DFQATT; CDR2 reads SNEGSKA (reference sequence). With 3 bases clipped from V and 2 bases from J, the junction kept 6 bases outside the gene matches. The CDR3 runs 15 residues. CDR3 nucleotide sequence: TGCAGTGCTAGTGGCGGCGGGGGGGACACAGATACGCAGTATTTT. Protein sequence: CSASGGGGDTDTQYF.

V gene TRBV19 combines with J gene TRBJ2-7; 7 bases agree with TRBD2. J lost 3 bases, V lost 6 bases, and 5 bases had no gene match. CDR1 and CDR2 from the germline V gene are LNHDA and SQIVND (reference sequence). The CDR3 has 13 residues. The CDR3, as DNA: TGTGCCAGTAGCCCGGGACTAAGCTACGAGCAGTACTTC. It specifies CASSPGLSYEQYF.

This chain connects TRBV2 to TRBJ1-4, with a tentative D call TRBD1 (5 bases). The CDR3 runs to 14 residues. The germline V gene has CDR1 SNHLY and CDR2 FYNNEI. Trimming removed 6 bases from V and 4 bases from J, with 12 bases in between. This CDR3 is CASRFGGGNEKLFF. The DNA for the CDR3 is TGTGCCAGCAGATTCGGGGGGGGTAATGAAAAACTGTTTTTT.

This clone was detected once. The chain employs TRBV19 and TRBJ2-3; TRBD1 matches 8 bases. Germline CDR1 is LNHDA and CDR2 is SQIVND (reference sequence). Trimming removed 6 bases from V and 0 bases from J; junction bases left unmatched: 5. CDR3 length equals 15 residues. CDR3 nucleotides: TGTGCCAGTAGAAGCAGGGGGCCTAGCACAGATACGCAGTATTTT. This gives the protein CASRSRGPSTDTQYF.

The genes are TRBV2 and TRBJ1-1, with D tentatively TRBD1 (5 bases). In germline, CDR1 is SNHLY, CDR2 FYNNEI. The CDR3 is 14 amino acids. V dropped 3 bases and J dropped 11 bases, with 19 bases sitting between them. The CDR3 DNA sequence: TGTGCCAGCAGTGAGCTCGCGGGGGAAGCGCGCGCTTTCTTT. It yields the protein CASSELAGEARAFF.

The chain carries TRBV10-3 and TRBJ1-1; no clear D. Germline CDR1 ENHRY, CDR2 SYGVKD. The CDR3 length is 14 residues. The V and J ends lost 2 bases and 1 base respectively, with 8 bases between them. The CDR3 protein is CAISEGSKNTEAFF. The CDR3 coding sequence is TGTGCCATCAGTGAGGGCAGTAAGAACACTGAAGCTTTCTTT.

This sequence joins TRBV7-9 and TRBJ1-2, with D perhaps matching TRBD1 (5 bases). V was trimmed by 5 bases and J by 3 bases, leaving 10 bases between them. Germline V lookup: CDR1 SEHNR, CDR2 FQNEAQ (reference sequence). This CDR3 spans 13 amino acids. For the CDR3, the DNA is TGTGCCAGCAGCCCCCTCAGGGACTATGGCTACACCTTC. Its protein is CASSPLRDYGYTF.

The genes are TRBV11-2 and TRBJ2-1, with TRBD1 identical over 8 bases. V dropped 2 bases and J dropped 4; count of bases not matched to a gene: 10. This CDR3 spans 17 amino acids. Germline V gives CDR1 SGHAT, CDR2 FQNNGV. This chain's CDR3 is CASSLNRGTGVYNEQFF. The CDR3 DNA reads TGTGCCAGCAGCTTAAATAGGGGGACAGGCGTATACAATGAGCAGTTCTTC.

This chain links TRBV5-1 with TRBJ2-3, with a possible D match to TRBD2 (5 bases). Per the germline V gene, CDR1 is SGHRS and CDR2 is YFSETQ. Trimming cost V 4 bases and J 0 bases, with 9 bases left between them. The CDR3 is made up of 14 amino acids. In DNA, the CDR3 is TGCGCCAGCAGCGTTAGCGAGAGCACAGATACGCAGTATTTT. Encoded protein: CASSVSESTDTQYF.